There are a few counts of the clone carrying this TCR beta chain. Its antigen is unidentified. Donors ranged from roughly 6 to 90 years old and were healthy Caucasians in Russia. Isolation yielded PBMCs, at least 7 million per sample, in every case. This sample is part of a study of blood T cells in healthy people across ages. Study observations and caveats: Diversity of TCR beta per million T cells declined in a roughly linear way with age.

Through a sample-barcoded 5' primer and a J-beta primer mix, a second PCR was run for roughly 7 to 11 cycles. MiXCR, run by TCRdb on the 5' RACE reads, gives a single entry per CDR3 protein. Of 700,000 to 950,000 distinct CDR3 sequences in the sample, 58% were seen once. With 4 bases clipped from V and 3 bases from J, the junction kept 15 bases outside the gene matches. CDR3 length equals 16 residues. Germline V gene lookup returns CDR1 SQVTM and CDR2 ANQGSEA. The receptor was isolated from a man in his thirties or forties in good health. The chain links TRBV29-1 to TRBJ2-7; TRBD1 matches at 7 bases. The sequenced material came from blood. This CDR3 reads CSVVERRDRANYEQYF. The DNA for the CDR3 is TGCAGCGTTGTTGAAAGACGAGACAGGGCCAACTACGAGCAGTACTTC.